The 21 T cell receptor beta chains reported below all come from one sample, sequenced in a study of blood T cell repertoires in COVID-19. TCRdb keeps only in-frame clones here, not all; method: immunoSEQ multiplex PCR. The table lists a few hundred thousand clones, 80% to 90% of them singletons. The sample comprised peripheral blood. These receptors all stem from a man between 60 and 75 years old with acute or convalescent COVID-19.

V is TRBV7-9 and J is TRBJ2-1, with 9 bases identical to TRBD1. Trimming removed 5 bases from V and 8 bases from J; junction bases left unmatched: 13. This CDR3 comprises 16 residues. Germline loops: CDR1 SEHNR, CDR2 FQNEAQ (reference sequence). The CDR3 bases are TGTGCCAGCAGCCCAAGGAGGACAGGGGACGTGTATGAGCAGTTCTTC. Translating gives CASSPRRTGDVYEQFF.

Turning to this clone: This sample also contains other DNA sequences that code for the same CDR3. The rearrangement joins TRBV9 to TRBJ1-6; 8 bases align to TRBD1. After removal of 0 bases from V and 7 bases from J, the junction contained 3 bases not matched to a gene. CDR1 is SGDLS, CDR2 YYNGEE, per germline. The CDR3 length is 15 residues. CDR3: CASSVAGQGNSPLHF. Written as DNA, the CDR3 is TGTGCCAGCAGCGTAGCTGGACAGGGAAATTCACCCCTCCACTTT.

The chain carries TRBV5-6 and TRBJ1-1, with D perhaps matching TRBD1 (6 bases). The ends were cut back, 4 bases at V and 4 bases at J, with 14 bases in the middle. Germline lookup yields CDR1 SGHDT and CDR2 YYEEEE. The CDR3 runs 14 residues. This CDR3 reads CASSTPGGATEAFF. The DNA for the CDR3 is TGTGCCAGCAGCACACCGGGGGGGGCCACTGAAGCTTTCTTT. The complete variable domain, with remaining parts taken from reference TRBV5-6 and TRBJ1-1, reads DAGVTQSPTHLIKTRGQQVTLRCSPKSGHDTVSWYQQALGQGPQFIFQYYEEEERQRGNFPDRFSGHQFPNYSSELNVNALLLGDSALYLCASSTPGGATEAFFGQGTRLTVV.

The rearrangement joins TRBV6-6 to TRBJ2-3; TRBD2 matches 13 bases. The CDR3 sequence is 16 residues long. V lost 5 bases and J lost 0; bases outside the gene matches: 2. The germline V gene has CDR1 MNHNY and CDR2 SVGAGI (reference sequence). The CDR3 loop reads CASSGLAGASTDTQYF. The CDR3 nucleotides are TGTGCCAGCAGTGGACTAGCGGGAGCAAGCACAGATACGCAGTATTTT.

This clone came up once. Other DNA sequences in this specimen translate into the identical CDR3. The rearrangement joins TRBV9 to TRBJ2-7; a possible D gene is TRBD2 (5 bases). This CDR3 is 14 amino acids long. In germline, CDR1 is SGDLS, CDR2 YYNGEE. The V and J ends lost 2 bases and 0 bases respectively, with 9 bases between them. CDR3 nucleotides: TGTGCCAGCAGCGTCGCTAGCAGCTCCTACGAGCAGTACTTC. Protein product: CASSVASSSYEQYF.

The chain has TRBV2 and TRBJ2-7; 7 positions match TRBD1. With V trimmed by 6 bases and J by 7 bases, 12 bases remained unmatched. The CDR3 runs to 14 residues. Germline V gene data show CDR1 as SNHLY and CDR2 as FYNNEI. CDR3 amino acids: CASSFSGTAREQYF. CDR3 sequence (DNA): TGTGCCAGCAGCTTTTCCGGGACAGCTAGAGAGCAGTACTTC. The entire variable domain, with the rest obtained from reference TRBV2 and TRBJ2-7, is as follows: EPEVTQTPSHQVTQMGQEVILRCVPISNHLYFYWYRQILGQKVEFLVSFYNNEISEKSEIFDDQFSVERPDGSNFTLKIRSTKLEDSAMYFCASSFSGTAREQYFGPGTRLTVT.

This clone has only one observation. The chain joins TRBV6-5 to TRBJ1-1; D perhaps matches TRBD1 (5 bases). V gave up 6 bases and J gave up 1 base, with 6 bases separating them. The CDR3 loop spans 12 amino acids. Germline values: CDR1 MNHEY, CDR2 SVGAGI. CDR3 bases: TGTGCCAGCAGGACAGCGAACACTGAAGCTTTCTTT. The encoded protein is CASRTANTEAFF.

The chain has TRBV3-1 (or the pseudogene TRBV3-2) and TRBJ2-7, with D uncertain. Germline CDR1 reads LGHDT; CDR2 reads YNNKEL (reference sequence). The V end was cut by 3 bases, the J end by 2 bases, with 20 bases between. CDR3 length: 17 amino acids. The CDR3 DNA sequence: TGTGCCAGCAGCCACTTGTCCACCCACCGGGTCCCCTACGAGCAGTACTTC. It specifies CASSHLSTHRVPYEQYF.

The genes are TRBV4-3 and TRBJ1-5; unclear D gene. The CDR3 length is 13 residues. Germline CDR1 LGHNA, CDR2 YSLEER. Between the trimmed V and J ends, which lost 0 bases and 5 bases, there was a span of 5 bases. CDR3 region: CASSQDRDQPQHF. The CDR3 DNA reads TGCGCCAGCAGCCAAGATCGGGATCAGCCCCAGCATTTT.

V and J are TRBV5-1 and TRBJ2-7; a weak D match, TRBD2 (6 bases). CDR1 is SGHRS and CDR2 is YFSETQ in the germline V gene. The CDR3 has 15 residues. V was clipped by 4 bases and J by 3 bases, with 17 bases between them. CDR3 sequence reads: CASSPGRSGNYEQYF. In nucleotides, the CDR3 is TGCGCCAGCAGCCCCGGACGTAGCGGTAACTACGAGCAGTACTTC.

The genes are TRBV7-6 and TRBJ2-1; the match to TRBD2 covers 8 bases. Germline V gene sequence: CDR1 SGHVS, CDR2 FNYEAQ. Trimming cost V 5 bases and J 9 bases; bases outside gene matches: 15. CDR3 length: 16 amino acids. CDR3 sequence: CASSPRMPAGEVEQFF. The CDR3 nucleotides read TGTGCCAGCAGCCCTCGGATGCCAGCGGGAGAGGTTGAGCAGTTCTTC.

This chain connects TRBV6-2 or TRBV6-3 to TRBJ1-2, with D possibly being TRBD1 (6 bases). CDR1 is MNHEY, CDR2 SVGEGT, per germline. The CDR3 spans 14 residues. V lost 0 bases to trimming and J lost 6 bases, with 11 bases between them. The CDR3 DNA reads TGTGCCAGCAGTTACTCACAGGGTCGGGATGGCTACACCTTC. It codes for CASSYSQGRDGYTF.

V usage is TRBV29-1 and J usage is TRBJ1-1, with TRBD1 matching over 8 bases. The J segment lost 5 bases and the V segment lost 6 bases, leaving 8 bases of the junction unmatched. CDR3 size: 13 residues. CDR1 and CDR2 (germline): SQVTM, ANQGSEA. CDR3 in amino acids: CSVRQGQETEAFF. CDR3 DNA: TGCAGCGTCCGACAGGGGCAGGAGACTGAAGCTTTCTTT.

This sequence joins TRBV27 and TRBJ2-6; no firm D call. This CDR3 has 14 amino acids. CDR1 and CDR2 from the germline V gene are MNHEY and SMNVEV (reference sequence). Trimming removed 3 bases at V and 1 base at J, with 4 bases between. The DNA of the CDR3 is TGTGCCAGCAGTTTCAATTCTGGGGCCAACGTCCTGACTTTC. It yields the protein CASSFNSGANVLTF. Drawing the rest from reference TRBV27 and TRBJ2-6, the complete variable domain is EAQVTQNPRYLITVTGKKLTVTCSQNMNHEYMSWYRQDPGLGLRQIYYSMNVEVTDKGDVPEGYKVSRKEKRNFPLILESPSPNQTSLYFCASSFNSGANVLTFGAGSRLTVL.

V is TRBV4-3 and J is TRBJ2-2; 8 bases are a match to TRBD1. The CDR3 sequence is 17 residues long. Germline V lookup: CDR1 LGHNA, CDR2 YSLEER. V shed 0 bases and J 2 bases; nucleotides not matched to a gene: 5. The chain's CDR3 is CASSQDHRGVNTGELFF. The CDR3 coding sequence is TGCGCCAGCAGCCAAGATCACAGGGGGGTAAACACCGGGGAGCTGTTTTTT.

The chain joins TRBV7-3 to TRBJ2-1, with 11 bases aligning to TRBD2. J lost 7 bases, V lost 5 bases, and 7 bases had no gene match. Germline CDR1 is SGHTA and CDR2 is FQGTGA. The CDR3 is made up of 15 amino acids. The CDR3 protein is CASSLAGGGMNEQFF. In DNA form, the CDR3 reads TGTGCCAGCAGCCTAGCGGGAGGTGGGATGAATGAGCAGTTCTTC.

This clone showed up just a few times. The chain recombines TRBV5-8 with TRBJ2-3, with 7 bases fitting TRBD2. Per germline, CDR1 SGHTS and CDR2 YDEGEE. J lost 3 bases, V lost 2 bases, and 6 bases had no gene match. This CDR3 is built from 15 residues. In nucleotides, the CDR3 is TGTGCCAGCAGCTTCCCTTACGGGGGGACAGATACGCAGTATTTT. It yields the protein CASSFPYGGTDTQYF.

In its sample, this clone was seen once. The chain has TRBV30 and TRBJ1-2; TRBD1 might be the D (6 bases). V shed 2 bases and J shed 7 bases, with 11 bases lying between them. Germline CDR1 and CDR2: GTSNPN and SVGIG (reference sequence). The length of the CDR3 is 12 residues. The CDR3 sequence is CAWSSTGSGYTF. For the CDR3, the DNA is TGTGCCTGGAGTTCAACAGGGAGTGGCTACACCTTC.

The chain is built from TRBV19 and TRBJ2-2; 10 nucleotides agree with TRBD2. The CDR3 sequence is 15 residues long. With 5 bases clipped from V and 5 bases from J, the junction kept 5 bases outside the gene matches. Germline CDR1 LNHDA, CDR2 SQIVND (reference sequence). Here the CDR3 DNA reads TGTGCCAGTAGTGAGGGGACTAGCGTAACCGGGGAGCTGTTTTTT. The encoded protein is CASSEGTSVTGELFF.

This clone was seen only a few times. The chain uses TRBV9 and TRBJ2-2; 8 nucleotides align to TRBD2. The ends lost 0 bases at V and 4 bases at J; junction bases unmatched: 5. CDR3 length equals 16 residues. Germline CDR1 SGDLS, CDR2 YYNGEE. The CDR3 sequence is CASSVEDSGITGELFF. CDR3 coding DNA: TGTGCCAGCAGCGTAGAGGATAGCGGGATCACCGGGGAGCTGTTTTTT.

V usage is TRBV4-1 and J usage is TRBJ2-4, with 9 bases lining up with TRBD2. The CDR3 spans 20 residues. V was pared by 4 bases and J by 6 bases, with 22 bases of the junction left unmatched. Per the germline V gene, CDR1 is MGHRA and CDR2 is YSYEKL. The CDR3 reads CASSPRASGGSGRVGNIQYF. The CDR3 DNA reads as TGCGCCAGCAGCCCAAGAGCCTCGGGAGGTAGCGGGAGAGTTGGAAACATTCAGTACTTC.